This TCR beta chain was identified during a study of identical twins. TCRdb redid the calling of the 5' RACE reads with MiXCR, one entry per CDR3 protein. The sample lists roughly 1,500,000 distinct CDR3 sequences, about 30% occurring once. V lost 5 bases and J lost 5; bases outside the gene matches: 8. This CDR3 has 16 residues. The germline V gene encodes CDR1 SNHLY and CDR2 FYNNEI. This chain joins TRBV2 and TRBJ2-3; TRBD2 matches at 12 bases. Sequencing used cord blood. This TCR was recovered from a newborn girl in good health. The chain's CDR3 is CASSRHLAGGGDTQYF. CDR3 nucleotides: TGTGCCAGCAGTCGACATCTAGCGGGGGGGGGAGATACGCAGTATTTT.